The clone carrying this T cell receptor (beta chain) occurred a few times. Its antigen remains unidentified. cDNA libraries for TCR alpha and TCR beta, carrying sample barcodes and UMIs, came from 5'RACE with constant-segment primers. One entry per CDR3 protein results from TCRdb running MiXCR on the 5' RACE reads. The top ten hold approximately 30% of the sample, which has about 140,000 distinct CDR3 sequences, 13% to 15% seen once. This entry belongs to a study of T-cell memory formation after mild COVID-19. Overall study findings and caveats: A subset of responding clones appeared in pre-infection memory, suggesting cross-reactive memory joined. Clones shrinking between day 15 and 85 showed a balanced CD4/CD8 split, and those that grew later tilted toward CD4+. Shrinking CD4+ clones resided mostly in CM and EM, and CD8+ ones in EMRA.

The V gene's germline CDR1 is LGHDT and CDR2 YNNKEL (reference sequence). The V gene lost 4 bases and the J gene lost 1 base, with 13 bases spanning the gap. The CDR3 sequence is 15 residues long. The V gene is TRBV3-1, the J gene TRBJ1-1; D is undetermined. Sequencing used PBMCs or a T cell subset sorted from them (not recorded which). The source of this sequence is an adult woman who had mild COVID-19 (a few samples of this study predate the infection). Cell type and time point are not known. CDR3 loop: CASSLRVGWNTEAFF. CDR3 sequence (DNA): TGTGCCAGCAGCCTCCGGGTAGGGTGGAACACTGAAGCTTTCTTT.